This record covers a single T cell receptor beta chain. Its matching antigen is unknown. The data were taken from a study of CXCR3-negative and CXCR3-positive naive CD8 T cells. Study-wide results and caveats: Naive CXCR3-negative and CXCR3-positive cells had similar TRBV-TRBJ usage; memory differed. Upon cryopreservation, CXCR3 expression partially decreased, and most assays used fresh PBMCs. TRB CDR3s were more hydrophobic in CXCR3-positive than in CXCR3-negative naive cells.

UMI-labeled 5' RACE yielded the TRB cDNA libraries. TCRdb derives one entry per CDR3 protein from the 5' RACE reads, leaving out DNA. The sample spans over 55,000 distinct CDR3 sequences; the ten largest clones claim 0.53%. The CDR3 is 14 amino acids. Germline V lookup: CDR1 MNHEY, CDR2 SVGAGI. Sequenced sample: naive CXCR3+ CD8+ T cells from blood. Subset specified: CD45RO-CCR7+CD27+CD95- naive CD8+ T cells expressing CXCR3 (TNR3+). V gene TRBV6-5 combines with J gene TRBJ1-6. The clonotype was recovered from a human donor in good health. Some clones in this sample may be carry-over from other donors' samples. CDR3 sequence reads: CASSPNEGDSPLHF.